What follows are 9 T cell receptor beta chains derived from one specimen sequenced in a study of cytomegalovirus exposure and HLA in healthy donors. Primers included in the PCR were 60 Vbeta and 13 Jbeta primers. TCRdb keeps only in-frame clones here, not all; method: immunoSEQ multiplex PCR. Of fewer than 200,000 clones in the sample, about three quarters were seen once. The sequenced sample was PBMCs. The receptors were sampled from a man between 18 and 29 years old in good health and CMV-seronegative.

V gene TRBV30 combines with J gene TRBJ2-3, with 10 nucleotides matching TRBD1. Germline V gives CDR1 GTSNPN, CDR2 SVGIG (reference sequence). The CDR3 spans 16 residues. With V trimmed by 3 bases and J by 2 bases, 8 bases remained unmatched. The CDR3 spells CAWSNAGTGVTDTQYF. The CDR3 DNA is TGTGCCTGGAGCAACGCCGGGACAGGGGTCACAGATACGCAGTATTTT.

The rearrangement uses TRBV21-1 and TRBJ2-3; TRBD2 reflects the table's D call only, with no check against the DNA. TRBV21-1 has pseudogene status. CDR3 length: 11 amino acids. As DNA, the CDR3 is TGTGCCAAGCCCCCTATCGGTACGCAGTATTTT. Protein sequence: CAKPPIGTQYF.

The chain couples TRBV7-6 to TRBJ2-7, with D possibly matching TRBD2 (5 bases). The CDR3 extends over 13 amino acids. Per germline, CDR1 SGHVS and CDR2 FNYEAQ. Between the trimmed V and J ends, which lost 2 bases and 5 bases, there was a span of 10 bases. CDR3 amino acids: CASSLTSSHEQYF. DNA of the CDR3: TGTGCCAGCAGCTTAACTAGTAGCCACGAGCAGTACTTC. The full variable domain, completed using reference TRBV7-6 and TRBJ2-7, is GAGVSQSPRYKVTKRGQDVALRCDPISGHVSLYWYRQALGQGPEFLTYFNYEAQQDKSGLPNDRFSAERPEGSISTLTIQRTEQRDSAMYRCASSLTSSHEQYFGPGTRLTVT.

This clone was counted only a few times. This chain joins TRBV5-1 and TRBJ2-7; D is possibly TRBD2 (6 bases). The CDR3 spans 15 residues. Germline CDR1 SGHRS, CDR2 YFSETQ. V gave up 4 bases and J gave up 0 bases, with 14 bases separating them. For the CDR3, the DNA is TGCGCCAGCAGCCCCGGGACTTTTAGCTCCTACGAGCAGTACTTC. Protein: CASSPGTFSSYEQYF.

The chain has TRBV19 and TRBJ2-1; perhaps TRBD1 as D (5 bases). Germline values: CDR1 LNHDA, CDR2 SQIVND (reference sequence). This CDR3 is 13 amino acids long. V lost 5 bases and J lost 10, with 15 bases in between. Written as DNA, the CDR3 is TGTGCCAGTAGTGCCAGGGCGATACCAGAGCAGTTCTTC. Encoded protein: CASSARAIPEQFF.

The chain couples TRBV6-5 to TRBJ1-5; 7 bases fit TRBD1. Losses at the gene ends were 6 bases for V and 0 bases for J; bases not matched to a gene: 5. Germline V lookup: CDR1 MNHEY, CDR2 SVGAGI. This CDR3 region has 15 residues. CDR3 amino acids: CASRGTGVSNQPQHF. In DNA form, the CDR3 reads TGTGCCAGCAGGGGTACAGGGGTTAGCAATCAGCCCCAGCATTTT.

The chain combines TRBV7-9 with TRBJ2-1; a possible D gene is TRBD2 (5 bases). Germline assignment: CDR1 SEHNR and CDR2 FQNEAQ (reference sequence). The CDR3 sequence is 15 residues long. V lost 5 bases to trimming and J lost 2 bases, with 13 bases between them. Written as DNA, the CDR3 is TGTGCCAGCAGCCCCCCCGGGATTACCTACAATGAGCAGTTCTTC. Encoded protein: CASSPPGITYNEQFF.

V gene TRBV9 combines with J gene TRBJ2-1; 7 bases map to TRBD2. Germline-derived CDR1 and CDR2 are SGDLS and YYNGEE. Unmatched junction bases numbered 7, after V lost 1 base and J lost 0 bases. There are 17 residues in the CDR3. The CDR3: CASSVLRGGSSYNEQFF. CDR3 bases: TGTGCCAGCAGCGTATTAAGGGGAGGGAGCTCCTACAATGAGCAGTTCTTC.

This rearrangement joins TRBV19 to TRBJ1-2; D might be TRBD1 (6 bases). Trimming removed 7 bases from V and 4 bases from J, with 16 bases in between. CDR3 length: 14 residues. Germline V CDR1 and CDR2: LNHDA, SQIVND (reference sequence). In DNA form, the CDR3 reads TGTGCCAGTACGAGGGGGGGTTCCGTCTATGGCTACACCTTC. Protein: CASTRGGSVYGYTF.